Presented here are 20 T cell receptor beta chains from one specimen sequenced in a study of shared clonotypes between healthy human individuals. The repertoire was sequenced with immunoSEQ multiplex PCR; TCRdb's copy has only in-frame clones and lacks some. The profile shows roughly 2,500,000 clones, 80% to 95% of them singletons. What was sequenced was naive CD4+ T cells from PBMCs. Subset: CD45RA+ positively selected. Receptor source: a young man in good health. Some clones in this sample may be carry-over from other donors' samples.

Comments on this clone: Other DNA sequences within the sample encode an identical CDR3. The CDR3 DNA sequence: TGTGCCAGTAGTAGGGACAGGGGCAGCAATCAGCCCCAGCATTTT. It translates to CASSRDRGSNQPQHF. The chain combines TRBV19 with TRBJ1-5; TRBD1 aligns across 10 bases. In germline, CDR1 is LNHDA, CDR2 SQIVND (reference sequence). The V and J ends lost 4 bases and 1 base, in that order; junction bases with no gene match: 1. CDR3 size: 15 residues.

The DNA for the CDR3 is TGTGCCAGTAGTAGAAATGCGGGAGTTCGTGCAGATACGCAGTATTTT. Translation: CASSRNAGVRADTQYF. The genes are TRBV19 and TRBJ2-3; the match to TRBD2 covers 7 bases. CDR1 LNHDA and CDR2 SQIVND come from the germline V gene (reference sequence). With 4 bases clipped from V and 4 bases from J, the junction kept 11 bases outside the gene matches. The CDR3 loop spans 16 amino acids. Looking up the rest from reference TRBV19 and TRBJ2-3 gives the full variable domain: DGGITQSPKYLFRKEGQNVTLSCEQNLNHDAMYWYRQDPGQGLRLIYYSQIVNDFQKGDIAEGYSVSREKKESFPLTVTSAQKNPTAFYLCASSRNAGVRADTQYFGPGTRLTVL.

The CDR3 loop is CASSMGTGDHTEAFF. CDR3 in DNA: TGTGCCAGCAGCATGGGGACAGGGGATCACACTGAAGCTTTCTTT. V and J are TRBV21-1 and TRBJ1-1; whether TRBD1, the table's D call, matches the DNA was not checked. TRBV21-1 is termed a pseudogene. CDR3 size: 15 residues.

CDR3 DNA sequence: TGTGCCAGCAGTGAAACCCCGCGGCCGGAGGTCGGGGAGCTGTTTTTT. Amino acid sequence: CASSETPRPEVGELFF. The chain couples TRBV6-1 to TRBJ2-2; the D gene is possibly TRBD2 (5 bases). Per the germline V gene, CDR1 is MNHNS and CDR2 is SASEGT. Trimming removed 2 bases from V and 7 bases from J, with 17 bases in between. CDR3 length equals 16 residues.

This clone has just one count. The V call is TRBV7-9, the J call TRBJ1-4, with 9 nucleotides matching TRBD1. The CDR3 extends over 16 amino acids. The trim removed 5 bases at V and 0 bases at J, leaving 4 bases unmatched. Germline CDR1 reads SEHNR; CDR2 reads FQNEAQ (reference sequence). The CDR3 DNA sequence: TGTGCCAGCAGCCCCCGGACAGGGGCAACTAATGAAAAACTGTTTTTT. Its translation is CASSPRTGATNEKLFF. The complete variable domain, with remaining parts taken from reference TRBV7-9 and TRBJ1-4, reads DTGVSQNPRHKITKRGQNVTFRCDPISEHNRLYWYRQTLGQGPEFLTYFQNEAQLEKSRLLSDRFSAERPKGSFSTLEIQRTEQGDSAMYLCASSPRTGATNEKLFFGSGTQLSVL.

V usage is TRBV7-9 and J usage is TRBJ2-7; the D is unclear. This CDR3 spans 15 amino acids. Trimming removed 5 bases from V and 6 bases from J, with 20 bases in between. Germline V CDR1 and CDR2: SEHNR, FQNEAQ (reference sequence). The CDR3 DNA reads as TGTGCCAGCAGCCAACTCTCGTTCCGAATCGGCGAGCAGTACTTC. It is translated as CASSQLSFRIGEQYF. Variable domain in full (rest from reference TRBV7-9 and TRBJ2-7): DTGVSQNPRHKITKRGQNVTFRCDPISEHNRLYWYRQTLGQGPEFLTYFQNEAQLEKSRLLSDRFSAERPKGSFSTLEIQRTEQGDSAMYLCASSQLSFRIGEQYFGPGTRLTVT.

The V gene is TRBV7-6, the J gene TRBJ2-1; 7 positions agree with TRBD2. The CDR3 loop spans 16 amino acids. J gave up 3 bases and V 5 bases, and 10 bases lay outside the gene matches. The V gene's germline CDR1 is SGHVS and CDR2 FNYEAQ. CDR3 nucleotide sequence: TGTGCCAGCAGCCTAGGGCTAGCGGAGATCTACAATGAGCAGTTCTTC. It specifies CASSLGLAEIYNEQFF.

V gene TRBV18 combines with J gene TRBJ2-2; D gene uncertain. The germline V and J ends were trimmed by 0 bases and 6 bases, with 11 bases remaining between them. The CDR3 is made up of 15 amino acids. Germline CDR1 is KGHSH and CDR2 is LQKENI. The CDR3 coding sequence is TGTGCCAGCTCACCACCCCCCGGTGGCCCCGGGGAGCTGTTTTTT. Amino acids: CASSPPPGGPGELFF. Full variable domain (remainder filled in from reference TRBV18 and TRBJ2-2): NAGVMQNPRHLVRRRGQEARLRCSPMKGHSHVYWYRQLPEEGLKFMVYLQKENIIDESGMPKERFSAEFPKEGPSILRIQQVVRGDSAAYFCASSPPPGGPGELFFGEGSRLTVL.

The chain uses TRBV7-2 and TRBJ2-7; TRBD2 aligns across 9 bases. This CDR3 has 16 residues. Germline CDR1 SGHTA, CDR2 FQGNSA. The V segment lost 1 base and the J segment 3 bases; nucleotides outside the gene matches: 7. The CDR3, as DNA: TGTGCCAGCAGCTTAGGGTCTAGCGGGATTCTCTACGAGCAGTACTTC. Its translation is CASSLGSSGILYEQYF.

Comment on this clone: Within the sample, other DNA sequences also encode this same CDR3. The gene calls are TRBV18 and TRBJ1-5; no clear D gene. The CDR3 has 12 amino acids. Germline V gene sequence: CDR1 KGHSH, CDR2 LQKENI. The V end was cut by 1 base, the J end by 6 bases, with 4 bases between. The CDR3 sequence: CASSPRGQPQHF. CDR3 sequence (DNA): TGTGCCAGCTCACCACGGGGTCAGCCCCAGCATTTT.

As to this clone: Other DNA sequences in the sample encode the same CDR3. The chain has TRBV9 and TRBJ2-1; 7 bases align to TRBD2. J was trimmed by 4 bases and V by 3 bases; bases with no gene match: 4. The length of the CDR3 is 14 residues. Germline values: CDR1 SGDLS, CDR2 YYNGEE. CDR3 DNA: TGTGCCAGCAGCGCTAGCGGAGCATACAATGAGCAGTTCTTC. Amino acid sequence: CASSASGAYNEQFF.

This rearrangement joins TRBV19 to TRBJ2-5; D is undetermined. CDR3 length equals 13 residues. CDR1 is LNHDA and CDR2 is SQIVND in the germline V gene (reference sequence). The germline V and J ends were trimmed by 3 bases and 2 bases, with 7 bases remaining between them. In DNA, the CDR3 is TGTGCCAGTAGTATGTCGGGTCAAGAGACCCAGTACTTC. Translating gives CASSMSGQETQYF.

J is TRBJ2-2 and V is TRBV5-1; D may be TRBD2 (5 bases). Germline CDR1 reads SGHRS; CDR2 reads YFSETQ. The germline V and J ends were trimmed by 5 bases and 3 bases, with 11 bases remaining between them. The CDR3 runs 14 residues. The DNA for the CDR3 is TGCGCCAGCAGTCGTGAGGGTGACACCGGGGAGCTGTTTTTT. Protein product: CASSREGDTGELFF.

The chain is built from TRBV6-6 and TRBJ2-5; D remains ambiguous. The DNA end is more similar to TRBJ2-7, so the J call may be wrong. Germline loops: CDR1 MNHNY, CDR2 SVGAGI (reference sequence). The CDR3 spans 12 residues. CDR3 loop: CASSYSKDEQYF. CDR3 bases: TGTGCCAGCAGTTACTCGAAGGACGAGCAGTACTTC.

The CDR3 coding sequence is TGTGCCAGCAGCCAGAGGGGGGGACGGGGCGAGCAGTACTTC. Encoded protein: CASSQRGGRGEQYF. The J gene is TRBJ2-7, the V gene TRBV7-8; D might be TRBD2 (7 bases). The CDR3 runs to 14 residues. The V and J ends lost 5 bases and 6 bases respectively, with 17 bases between them. From germline, CDR1 is SGHVS and CDR2 FQNEAQ.

V usage is TRBV7-8 and J usage is TRBJ2-1; D perhaps matches TRBD1 (7 bases). In germline, CDR1 is SGHVS, CDR2 FQNEAQ. Deletions cut 5 bases from V and 7 bases from J, with 24 bases between. The CDR3 has 17 amino acids. The CDR3 sequence: CASSPRGGGQSGNEQFF. For the CDR3, the DNA is TGTGCCAGCAGCCCGCGTGGAGGGGGCCAGTCGGGGAATGAGCAGTTCTTC.

The CDR3 region is CASSPIEAYEQYF. The CDR3 DNA follows: TGTGCCAGCAGCCCGATTGAGGCCTACGAGCAGTACTTC. V gene TRBV28 combines with J gene TRBJ2-7; D remains ambiguous. V was trimmed by 6 bases and J by 2 bases, leaving 11 bases between them. The CDR3 runs 13 residues. Germline V gives CDR1 MDHEN, CDR2 SYDVKM.

V and J are TRBV9 and TRBJ2-5; 7 bases are a match to TRBD2. The CDR3 sequence is 17 residues long. The ends lost 0 bases at V and 1 base at J; junction bases unmatched: 9. The germline V gene encodes CDR1 SGDLS and CDR2 YYNGEE. The CDR3 is CASSVATRGRRQETQYF. The CDR3 DNA reads TGTGCCAGCAGCGTAGCTACGCGCGGGAGACGCCAAGAGACCCAGTACTTC.

The chain is built from TRBV7-9 and TRBJ2-1, with TRBD1 identical over 8 bases. Germline CDR1 reads SEHNR; CDR2 reads FQNEAQ (reference sequence). The trim removed 5 bases at V and 2 bases at J, leaving 8 bases unmatched. CDR3 length: 16 residues. Written as DNA, the CDR3 is TGTGCCAGCAGCCCCCAGGACAGGGAGACCTACAATGAGCAGTTCTTC. Protein sequence: CASSPQDRETYNEQFF.

Worth noting for this clone: The identical CDR3 is also encoded by other nucleotide sequences in the sample. J is TRBJ2-7 and V is TRBV28; D is unclear. The CDR3 has 12 amino acids. Trimming took off 5 bases at V and 3 bases at J, with 8 bases between the two ends. Germline V gene lookup returns CDR1 MDHEN and CDR2 SYDVKM. The CDR3 bases are TGTGCCAGCAGTATCCCTCTCTACGAGCAGTACTTC. It translates to CASSIPLYEQYF.